The 19 T cell receptor beta chains below come from one sample, sequenced in a study of cytomegalovirus exposure and HLA in healthy donors. Use of 60 Vbeta and 13 Jbeta primers characterized the PCR. Only in-frame clones appear in the TCRdb table, and some are missing; sequencing was by immunoSEQ multiplex PCR. The data hold around 150,000 clones, with roughly 75% observed a single time. Sequencing was done on a sample of PBMCs. The receptors derive from a man aged 25 to 40 in good health.

V is TRBV30 and J is TRBJ2-7, with a possible D match to TRBD1 (5 bases). V lost 1 base and J 1 base, leaving 23 bases between the germline ends. The CDR3 extends over 18 amino acids. The V gene's germline CDR1 is GTSNPN and CDR2 SVGIG (reference sequence). CDR3 in DNA: TGTGCCTGGAGTGATCCTCAGGGAACGGCCCCCTTTTCCTACGAGCAGTACTTC. This codes for CAWSDPQGTAPFSYEQYF.

This rearrangement joins TRBV30 to TRBJ1-3, with 9 bases fitting TRBD1. Germline V CDR1 and CDR2: GTSNPN, SVGIG (reference sequence). This CDR3 region has 16 residues. V lost 5 bases to trimming and J lost 4 bases; unmatched junction nucleotides: 12. This CDR3 reads CAWATTGGAGGNTIYF. In nucleotides, the CDR3 is TGTGCCTGGGCCACCACAGGGGGCGCGGGGGGAAACACCATATATTTT.

The J gene is TRBJ2-2, the V gene TRBV7-2; tentatively, D is TRBD1 (5 bases). The V end lost 6 bases, the J end lost 2 bases, and 10 bases lay between the germline ends. This CDR3 is 14 amino acids long. Germline CDR1 is SGHTA and CDR2 is FQGNSA. CDR3 loop: CASRIDRNTGELFF. CDR3 DNA sequence: TGTGCCAGCAGGATAGACAGAAACACCGGGGAGCTGTTTTTT.

A few counts support this clone. The gene calls are TRBV6-5 and TRBJ2-1, with 7 nucleotides matching TRBD2. The CDR3 sequence is 15 residues long. The V gene end was trimmed by 7 bases and the J gene end by 4 bases; junction bases not matched to a gene: 10. CDR1 is MNHEY, CDR2 SVGAGI, per germline. The CDR3 DNA reads as TGTGCCAGCACCCCCGGGACTACCGAATACAATGAGCAGTTCTTC. Encoded protein: CASTPGTTEYNEQFF.

The J gene is TRBJ1-5, the V gene TRBV18, with D uncertain. V was shortened by 6 bases and J by 5 bases, with 23 bases between the two germline ends. Germline values: CDR1 KGHSH, CDR2 LQKENI. This CDR3 contains 17 residues. The CDR3 loop is CASSRNRTERRDQPQHF. DNA for the CDR3: TGTGCCAGCTCGCGTAACCGGACTGAGCGTAGAGATCAGCCCCAGCATTTT.

The chain uses TRBV6-6 and TRBJ2-3, with TRBD2 identical over 16 bases. Per the germline V gene, CDR1 is MNHNY and CDR2 is SVGAGI (reference sequence). CDR3 length: 15 residues. Trimming at V came to 4 bases and at J to 8 bases, leaving 3 bases not matched to a gene. The CDR3 is CASSSGTSGRGTQYF. CDR3 sequence (DNA): TGTGCCAGCAGTTCCGGGACTAGCGGGAGGGGTACGCAGTATTTT.

The chain has TRBV27 and TRBJ2-7; D possibly corresponds to TRBD2 (5 bases). Germline CDR1 reads MNHEY; CDR2 reads SMNVEV (reference sequence). Between the trimmed V and J ends, which lost 4 bases and 2 bases, there was a span of 15 bases. The CDR3 is 15 amino acids. The CDR3 spells CASSSVTRVPYEQYF. CDR3 bases: TGTGCCAGCAGTTCCGTGACGCGGGTCCCCTACGAGCAGTACTTC.

The sample holds one count of this clone. This chain connects TRBV19 to TRBJ1-5; D is unclear. CDR3 length: 15 residues. V lost 1 base to trimming and J lost 6 bases, with 13 bases between them. The germline CDR1 and CDR2 sequences are LNHDA and SQIVND (reference sequence). The CDR3 DNA reads as TGTGCCAGTAGTATAGTTAAGGGTCGGGGTCAGCCCCAGCATTTT. It encodes CASSIVKGRGQPQHF.

The chain recombines TRBV19 with TRBJ2-7, with D possibly TRBD2 on 5 matching bases. Germline V lookup: CDR1 LNHDA, CDR2 SQIVND (reference sequence). V was trimmed by 3 bases and J by 5 bases, leaving 14 bases between them. CDR3 length: 14 amino acids. The DNA for the CDR3 is TGTGCCAGTAGTATCCGGGGTCCCGTCCACGAGCAGTACTTC. It encodes CASSIRGPVHEQYF.

This clone was seen once. The chain employs TRBV6-7 and TRBJ2-7; no definite D call. TRBV6-7 is an open reading frame whose function is uncertain. The CDR3 runs 15 residues. The V end was cut by 0 bases, the J end by 1 base, with 10 bases between. CDR3 coding DNA: TGTGCCAGCAGTTACTCGAGACGAGGTTCCTACGAGCAGTACTTC. Translated: CASSYSRRGSYEQYF.

The chain has TRBV4-3 and TRBJ2-1; D possibly corresponds to TRBD2 (5 bases). Germline V lookup: CDR1 LGHNA, CDR2 YSLEER. V lost 4 bases and J lost 9, with 25 bases in between. The CDR3 has 17 residues. The CDR3 reads CASSREAGPAVVGEQFF. As DNA, the CDR3 is TGCGCCAGCAGCCGCGAAGCTGGCCCAGCGGTGGTTGGTGAGCAGTTCTTC.

The chain combines TRBV7-3 with TRBJ2-5; 7 bases align to TRBD2. Unmatched junction bases numbered 9, after V lost 0 bases and J lost 11 bases. This CDR3 contains 14 residues. In germline, CDR1 is SGHTA, CDR2 FQGTGA. The CDR3 reads CASSLTGGSSEQYF. As DNA, the CDR3 is TGTGCCAGCAGCTTAACGGGCGGGAGCAGTGAGCAGTACTTC.

The CDR3 spells CASSPWTSGTDTQYF. In nucleotides, the CDR3 is TGCGCCAGCAGCCCGTGGACTAGCGGCACAGATACGCAGTATTTT. This chain links TRBV5-1 with TRBJ2-3; 9 bases align to TRBD2. The CDR3 contains 15 residues. The J segment lost 1 base and the V segment lost 4 bases, leaving 4 bases of the junction unmatched. Germline assignment: CDR1 SGHRS and CDR2 YFSETQ.

This chain links TRBV27 with TRBJ2-1; possible D gene TRBD1, 6 bases. Germline loops: CDR1 MNHEY, CDR2 SMNVEV (reference sequence). The CDR3 has 12 residues. Trimming removed 5 bases from V and 9 bases from J, with 11 bases in between. The CDR3 region is CASSHRESEQFF. The CDR3 coding sequence is TGTGCCAGCAGTCACAGGGAGAGTGAGCAGTTCTTC.

This chain links TRBV28 with TRBJ2-2; 7 bases map to TRBD2. CDR3 length: 17 residues. The V segment lost 4 bases and the J segment 4 bases; nucleotides outside the gene matches: 12. From germline, CDR1 is MDHEN and CDR2 SYDVKM. DNA for the CDR3: TGTGCCAGCAGTTCCCTCGGCTGGGAGGGCGTCACCGGGGAGCTGTTTTTT. This gives the protein CASSSLGWEGVTGELFF.

The chain couples TRBV25-1 to TRBJ2-7; 7 nucleotides agree with TRBD2. After removal of 2 bases from V and 6 bases from J, the junction contained 10 bases not matched to a gene. This CDR3 comprises 15 residues. CDR1 is MGHDK and CDR2 is SYGVNS in the germline V gene. CDR3 in amino acids: CASSEPRSREVEQYF. The DNA for the CDR3 is TGTGCCAGCAGTGAACCAAGGTCCCGGGAGGTCGAGCAGTACTTC.

This chain uses TRBV19 with TRBJ2-3; TRBD2 matches 7 bases. With 3 bases clipped from V and 5 bases from J, the junction kept 5 bases outside the gene matches. Germline values: CDR1 LNHDA, CDR2 SQIVND (reference sequence). The CDR3 spans 14 residues. Here the CDR3 DNA reads TGTGCCAGTAGTATCGGTCTAGCGGAAGATACGCAGTATTTT. Protein: CASSIGLAEDTQYF.

This sequence joins TRBV6-5 and TRBJ2-5, with D possibly TRBD2 on 5 matching bases. Deletions cut 4 bases from V and 5 bases from J, with 11 bases between. The germline V gene has CDR1 MNHEY and CDR2 SVGAGI. This CDR3 is 13 amino acids long. In DNA, the CDR3 is TGTGCCAGCAGTTCCCCCCGGAGGGAGACCCAGTACTTC. It is translated as CASSSPRRETQYF.

Of note for this clone: An end of the junction does not agree with germline; a read error may underlie this. The chain combines TRBV7-9 with TRBJ2-7; 10 bases map to TRBD2. CDR1 SEHNR and CDR2 FQNEAQ come from the germline V gene (reference sequence). The CDR3 consists of 19 residues. CDR3 bases: TGTTCCAGCAGCGACGTAACCCTCCTACTAGCGGGACCCTCGGACGAGCAGTACTTC. Translation gives CSSSDVTLLLAGPSDEQYF.